Below, 15 T cell receptor beta chains from the same sample are listed, as sequenced in a study of long-term antiretroviral therapy in people with HIV. The immunoSEQ assay was v3.0, run at survey level. Only in-frame clones appear in the TCRdb table, and some are missing; sequencing was by immunoSEQ multiplex PCR. The table has 30,000 or so clones, more than 85% seen once. The material sequenced was unsorted PBMCs, taken about 5 years before starting antiretroviral therapy. The source is a man aged 50-60 years with HIV.

This chain connects TRBV7-2 to TRBJ2-1, with D possibly matching TRBD1 (5 bases). Germline CDR1 and CDR2: SGHTA and FQGNSA. The V end was cut by 3 bases, the J end by 7 bases, with 16 bases between. This CDR3 comprises 15 residues. The CDR3 is CASSFTRQGGNEQFF. The CDR3 region has the DNA TGTGCCAGCAGCTTCACCCGCCAGGGTGGGAATGAGCAGTTCTTC.

The rearrangement links TRBV10-2 to TRBJ1-2; 10 bases line up with TRBD1. V lost 3 bases to trimming and J lost 5 bases; unmatched junction nucleotides: 9. This CDR3 comprises 16 residues. Germline CDR1 is WSHSY and CDR2 is SAAADI. This chain's CDR3 is CASSDPGTGESYGYTF. DNA of the CDR3: TGCGCCAGCAGTGACCCCGGGACAGGGGAGTCATATGGCTACACCTTC.

The chain combines TRBV19 with TRBJ1-5; tentatively, D is TRBD1 (6 bases). CDR1 and CDR2 (germline): LNHDA, SQIVND (reference sequence). The CDR3 runs to 13 residues. V was clipped by 6 bases and J by 6 bases, with 12 bases between them. Here the CDR3 DNA reads TGTGCCAGTAGCCGAAACAGGGCTCAGCCCCAGCATTTT. Protein: CASSRNRAQPQHF.

CDR3 sequence: CASSPWENQPQHF. For the CDR3, the DNA is TGTGCCAGCTCACCATGGGAGAATCAGCCCCAGCATTTT. The chain combines TRBV18 with TRBJ1-5; D is ambiguous. The germline V gene has CDR1 KGHSH and CDR2 LQKENI. The CDR3 has 13 residues. V shed 2 bases and J shed 4 bases, with 6 bases lying between them.

The genes are TRBV4-1 and TRBJ1-4, with D possibly matching TRBD1 (5 bases). The CDR3 loop spans 16 amino acids. V was trimmed by 1 base and J by 6 bases, leaving 15 bases between them. The V gene's germline CDR1 is MGHRA and CDR2 YSYEKL. The CDR3 DNA is TGCGCCAGCAGCCAAGGGCCCGGGGGATTCCATGAAAAACTGTTTTTT. This gives the protein CASSQGPGGFHEKLFF.

The sample holds a few counts of this clone. V usage is TRBV27 and J usage is TRBJ2-7; D is possibly TRBD1 (6 bases). CDR1 is MNHEY, CDR2 SMNVEV, per germline (reference sequence). V lost 3 bases to trimming and J lost 6 bases, with 15 bases between them. The CDR3 extends over 14 amino acids. The CDR3 sequence: CASSFQGPRGEQYF. In DNA, the CDR3 is TGTGCCAGCAGTTTTCAGGGTCCCAGGGGCGAGCAGTACTTC.

The chain couples TRBV28 to TRBJ1-2, with D possibly being TRBD1 (5 bases). Between the trimmed V and J ends, which lost 3 bases and 0 bases, there was a span of 23 bases. Germline CDR1 is MDHEN and CDR2 is SYDVKM. The CDR3 runs to 19 residues. CDR3 DNA sequence: TGTGCCAGCAGTTTTATAGGGGCCCAACTGGGTTTAGCTAACTATGGCTACACCTTC. Residues: CASSFIGAQLGLANYGYTF.

This chain connects TRBV28 to TRBJ1-3; unclear D gene. Trimming shortened V by 7 bases and J by 0 bases, and 10 bases separated the two germline ends. CDR1 is MDHEN and CDR2 is SYDVKM in the germline V gene. The length of the CDR3 is 14 residues. CDR3 nucleotides: TGTGCCAGCACCGGAGGGCTCTCTGGAAACACCATATATTTT. Translating gives CASTGGLSGNTIYF.

The chain recombines TRBV7-2 with TRBJ1-2; 7 bases fit TRBD1. The trim removed 5 bases at V and 5 bases at J, leaving 17 bases unmatched. Germline values: CDR1 SGHTA, CDR2 FQGNSA. This CDR3 contains 17 residues. The CDR3 sequence: CASSKGQLEEIRYGYTF. DNA of the CDR3: TGTGCCAGCAGCAAGGGACAGCTAGAAGAAATACGGTATGGCTACACCTTC.

This clone was found once. This chain joins TRBV9 and TRBJ2-2; D is ambiguous. CDR3 length: 15 amino acids. V dropped 0 bases and J dropped 4 bases, with 10 bases sitting between them. CDR1 SGDLS and CDR2 YYNGEE come from the germline V gene. As DNA, the CDR3 is TGTGCCAGCAGCGTAGGGGGTACTCCCACCGGGGAGCTGTTTTTT. It yields the protein CASSVGGTPTGELFF.

The CDR3 region is CASSLKGSENTEAFF. As DNA, the CDR3 is TGCGCCAGCAGCTTGAAAGGGTCCGAGAACACTGAAGCTTTCTTT. The genes are TRBV5-1 and TRBJ1-1; no definite D call. The CDR3 consists of 15 residues. Trimming took 1 base from V and 1 from J, leaving 11 bases between them. Germline V gives CDR1 SGHRS, CDR2 YFSETQ.

The chain employs TRBV19 and TRBJ2-6; no clear D. The V gene's germline CDR1 is LNHDA and CDR2 SQIVND (reference sequence). V lost 7 bases, J lost 2 bases, and 9 bases lay in between. This CDR3 spans 14 amino acids. The DNA for the CDR3 is TGTGCCAGTACCGACCGCCCTGGGGCCAACGTCCTGACTTTC. Encoded protein: CASTDRPGANVLTF.

The genes are TRBV19 and TRBJ2-5, with 7 bases fitting TRBD1. The V gene end was trimmed by 0 bases and the J gene end by 4 bases; junction bases not matched to a gene: 5. The CDR3 is 15 amino acids. The germline gives CDR1 LNHDA, CDR2 SQIVND (reference sequence). DNA of the CDR3: TGTGCCAGTAGTATAGACGGTGCAGGGGGAGAGACCCAGTACTTC. Residues: CASSIDGAGGETQYF.

The V call is TRBV21-1, the J call TRBJ1-2. TRBV21-1 corresponds to a pseudogene. CDR3 length: 17 amino acids. This CDR3 is CASTEGAPSVINYGYTF. The CDR3 DNA is TGTGCCAGCACGGAAGGTGCACCCAGCGTTATCAACTATGGCTACACCTTC.

The CDR3 sequence is CASSYTQGGTEAFF. The CDR3 region has the DNA TGCGCCAGCAGCTATACGCAGGGGGGCACTGAAGCTTTCTTT. The V gene is TRBV5-1, the J gene TRBJ1-1; TRBD1 matches 7 bases. The CDR3 extends over 14 amino acids. V shed 3 bases and J 4 bases; nucleotides not matched to a gene: 6. Germline CDR1 is SGHRS and CDR2 is YFSETQ.